Listed here are 11 T cell receptor beta chains from one sample, sequenced in a study of blood T cell repertoires in COVID-19. Only in-frame clones appear in the TCRdb table, and some are missing; sequencing was by immunoSEQ multiplex PCR. The sample consists of around 160,000 clones, approximately 90% of them appearing once. The sequenced material came from peripheral blood. Receptor source: a man between 18 and 35 years old with acute or convalescent COVID-19.

The CDR3 is CASSPLSWQGRADTEAFF. CDR3 in DNA: TGTGCCAGCAGTCCCCTATCTTGGCAGGGTCGGGCGGACACTGAAGCTTTCTTT. The J gene is TRBJ1-1, the V gene TRBV6-6; TRBD1 is a possible D gene (5 bases). The CDR3 is 18 amino acids. Trimming stripped 5 bases from V and 3 bases from J, with 25 bases between. Germline CDR1 MNHNY, CDR2 SVGAGI (reference sequence).

V and J are TRBV3-1 (or the pseudogene TRBV3-2) and TRBJ2-1; D remains unclear. V was cut by 1 base and J by 5 bases, with 6 bases left in between. CDR1 LGHDT and CDR2 YNNKEL come from the germline V gene (reference sequence). This CDR3 contains 13 residues. CDR3 residues: CASSQVENNEQFF. CDR3 in DNA: TGTGCCAGCAGCCAAGTGGAGAACAATGAGCAGTTCTTC.

V usage is TRBV20-1 and J usage is TRBJ2-5, with D perhaps TRBD1 (6 bases). The length of the CDR3 is 17 residues. Trimming removed 3 bases at V and 2 bases at J, with 22 bases between. Per germline, CDR1 DFQATT and CDR2 SNEGSKA (reference sequence). CDR3 sequence reads: CSASPWIGQRLQETQYF. In DNA form, the CDR3 reads TGCAGTGCTAGTCCCTGGATAGGACAGCGACTACAAGAGACCCAGTACTTC.

The chain employs TRBV4-1 and TRBJ1-1, with unresolved D. CDR1 is MGHRA and CDR2 is YSYEKL in the germline V gene. The CDR3 sequence is 12 residues long. V was cut by 0 bases and J by 7 bases, with 6 bases left in between. Here the CDR3 DNA reads TGCGCCAGCAGCCAAGATGGGCTTGAAGCTTTCTTT. Amino acids: CASSQDGLEAFF.

The chain carries TRBV18 and TRBJ2-3; TRBD1 matches 8 bases. Germline-derived CDR1 and CDR2 are KGHSH and LQKENI. V lost 6 bases, J lost 2 bases, and 7 bases stayed unmatched. This CDR3 has 15 residues. CDR3 DNA: TGTGCCAGCTCCGAGGACAGGGTGGACACAGATACGCAGTATTTT. Translating gives CASSEDRVDTDTQYF.

The V gene is TRBV19, the J gene TRBJ1-2, with a weak D call TRBD1 (5 bases). CDR1 and CDR2 from the germline V gene are LNHDA and SQIVND (reference sequence). There are 11 residues in the CDR3. Trimming shortened V by 4 bases and J by 7 bases, and 7 bases separated the two germline ends. As DNA, the CDR3 is TGTGCCAGTAGTACAGGGTTTGGCTACACCTTC. Translation: CASSTGFGYTF.

V is TRBV15 and J is TRBJ1-6, with D possibly TRBD1 on 5 matching bases. Per germline, CDR1 LNHNV and CDR2 YYDKDF (reference sequence). This CDR3 region has 15 residues. V was shortened by 0 bases and J by 8 bases, with 11 bases between the two germline ends. The CDR3 coding sequence is TGTGCCACCAGCAGAGAACCCGGGGGGGATTCACCCCTCCACTTT. It encodes CATSREPGGDSPLHF.

DNA of the CDR3: TGTGCCAGCAGCTCCTCAGGGATAAGCAATCAGCCCCAGCATTTT. Amino acid sequence: CASSSSGISNQPQHF. This rearrangement joins TRBV2 to TRBJ1-5; D is possibly TRBD1 (5 bases). CDR1 SNHLY and CDR2 FYNNEI come from the germline V gene. The CDR3 contains 15 residues. The V gene lost 6 bases and the J gene lost 1 base, with 13 bases spanning the gap.

The chain's CDR3 is CASSWTSGGAPSSYEQYF. CDR3 nucleotides: TGCGCCAGCAGCTGGACTAGCGGGGGTGCTCCAAGCTCCTACGAGCAGTACTTC. This sequence joins TRBV5-1 and TRBJ2-7; 13 nucleotides agree with TRBD2. CDR1 SGHRS and CDR2 YFSETQ come from the germline V gene. The trim removed 3 bases at V and 0 bases at J, leaving 9 bases unmatched. The CDR3 contains 18 residues.

The chain is built from TRBV5-4 and TRBJ2-3, with D possibly TRBD1 on 5 matching bases. Per the germline V gene, CDR1 is SGHNT and CDR2 is YYREEE (reference sequence). The CDR3 contains 13 residues. Trimming took off 2 bases at V and 6 bases at J, with 10 bases between the two ends. The CDR3 nucleotides read TGTGCCAGCAGCTTTAAACAGGTGGATACGCAGTATTTT. It translates to CASSFKQVDTQYF.

The rearrangement joins TRBV25-1 to TRBJ2-7, with 7 bases matching TRBD1. The CDR3 runs to 15 residues. The germline V gene has CDR1 MGHDK and CDR2 SYGVNS. Trimming removed 4 bases from V and 0 bases from J; junction bases left unmatched: 6. In DNA form, the CDR3 reads TGTGCCAGCAGTGTAGGGGGCTCGATCTCCTACGAGCAGTACTTC. This sequence encodes CASSVGGSISYEQYF.